This entry concerns a single T cell receptor (beta chain). Assay used: immunoSEQ multiplex PCR; TCRdb lists only in-frame clones, some missing. The sample lists some 64,000 clones; roughly three quarters were seen once. Germline trimming cut 8 bases from V and 3 bases from J; bases unmatched to any gene: 5. The CDR3 sequence is 13 residues long. In germline, CDR1 is MGHDK, CDR2 SYGVNS. The record originates from a study of blood T cell repertoires in COVID-19. The V call is TRBV25-1, the J call TRBJ1-2; 8 nucleotides line up with TRBD1. Sequences were obtained from peripheral blood. The receptor was derived from a woman older than 75 with active or convalescent COVID-19. This chain's CDR3 is CASAQGVDYGYTF. DNA for the CDR3: TGTGCCAGCGCACAGGGGGTCGACTATGGCTACACCTTC.